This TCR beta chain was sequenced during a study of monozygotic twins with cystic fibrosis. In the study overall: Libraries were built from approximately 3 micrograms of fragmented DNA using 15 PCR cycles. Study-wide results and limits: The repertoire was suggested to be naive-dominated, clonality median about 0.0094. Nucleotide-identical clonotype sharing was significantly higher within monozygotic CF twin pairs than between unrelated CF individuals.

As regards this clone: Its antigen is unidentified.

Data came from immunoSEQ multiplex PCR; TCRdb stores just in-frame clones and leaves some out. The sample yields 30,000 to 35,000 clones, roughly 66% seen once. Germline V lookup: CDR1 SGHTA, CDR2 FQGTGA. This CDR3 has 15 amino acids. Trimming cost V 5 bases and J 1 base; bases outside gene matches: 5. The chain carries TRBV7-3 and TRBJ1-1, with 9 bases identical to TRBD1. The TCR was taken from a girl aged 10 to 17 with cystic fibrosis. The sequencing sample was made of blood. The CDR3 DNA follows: TGTGCCAGCAGCACCCCGGGACAGGGGAACACTGAAGCTTTCTTT. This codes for CASSTPGQGNTEAFF.